This entry concerns a single TCR beta chain. Its target is unknown. These data come from a study of Graves' ophthalmopathy and Graves' hyperthyroidism. General study findings and limits: Detection in blood was also observed for most expanded thyroid clonotypes above 0.001 frequency.

TCR beta CDR3 regions were amplified from RNA transcripts. The first round was an RT-PCR with HTBI primers, and the second round was a multiplex PCR. TCRdb reprocessed the multiplex PCR reads with MiXCR, giving one entry per CDR3 protein. The sample includes roughly 1.1 million distinct CDR3 sequences, roughly 35% of them seen just once. Aged 18 to 65, the patients with hyperthyroidism had under 2 months' duration and were newly diagnosed. Researchers turned away patients with other autoimmune diseases, uncontrolled infections, pregnancy or lactation. V was cut by 6 bases and J by 1 base, with 18 bases left in between. CDR3 length equals 16 residues. Germline assignment: CDR1 SGHVS and CDR2 FNYEAQ.

V and J are TRBV7-6 and TRBJ2-5, with D perhaps matching TRBD1 (6 bases). The sequenced material came from peripheral blood or thyroid tissue (not recorded which). The clonotype originates from an adult man with Graves' hyperthyroidism. This chain's CDR3 is CASRFDRRPRQETQYF. The CDR3 coding sequence is TGTGCCAGCAGATTTGACAGGCGTCCCCGCCAAGAGACCCAGTACTTC.